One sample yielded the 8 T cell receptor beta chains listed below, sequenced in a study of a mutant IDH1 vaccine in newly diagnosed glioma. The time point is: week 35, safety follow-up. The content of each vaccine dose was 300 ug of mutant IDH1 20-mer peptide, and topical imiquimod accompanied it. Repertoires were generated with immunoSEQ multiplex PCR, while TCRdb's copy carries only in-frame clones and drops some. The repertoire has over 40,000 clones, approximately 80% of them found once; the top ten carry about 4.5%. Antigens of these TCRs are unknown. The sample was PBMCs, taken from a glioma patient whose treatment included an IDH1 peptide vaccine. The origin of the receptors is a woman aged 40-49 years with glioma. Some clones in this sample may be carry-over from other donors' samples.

CDR3 coding DNA: TGTGCCACCAGCAGAGATAGAGCGCAAACTTACGAGCAGTACTTC. Translation: CATSRDRAQTYEQYF. The genes are TRBV15 and TRBJ2-7; D not certain. CDR3 length: 15 amino acids. Trimming left V 0 bases short and J 4 bases short, with 13 bases between. Germline V CDR1 and CDR2: LNHNV, YYDKDF (reference sequence). Looking up the rest from reference TRBV15 and TRBJ2-7 gives the full variable domain: DAMVIQNPRYQVTQFGKPVTLSCSQTLNHNVMYWYQQKSSQAPKLLFHYYDKDFNNEADTPDNFQSRRPNTSFCFLDIRSPGLGDTAMYLCATSRDRAQTYEQYFGPGTRLTVT.

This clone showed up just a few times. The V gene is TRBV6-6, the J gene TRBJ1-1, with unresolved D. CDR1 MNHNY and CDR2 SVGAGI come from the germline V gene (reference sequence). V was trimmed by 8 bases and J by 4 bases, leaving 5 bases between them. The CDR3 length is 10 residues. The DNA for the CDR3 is TGTGCCAGCCAGCGCACTGAAGCTTTCTTT. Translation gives CASQRTEAFF.

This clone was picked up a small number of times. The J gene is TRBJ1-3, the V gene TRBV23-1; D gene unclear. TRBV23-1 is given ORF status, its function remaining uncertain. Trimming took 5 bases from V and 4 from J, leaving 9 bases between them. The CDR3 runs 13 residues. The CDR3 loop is CASSLGRGNTIYF. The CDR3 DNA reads TGCGCCAGCAGTTTAGGGCGGGGAAACACCATATATTTT.

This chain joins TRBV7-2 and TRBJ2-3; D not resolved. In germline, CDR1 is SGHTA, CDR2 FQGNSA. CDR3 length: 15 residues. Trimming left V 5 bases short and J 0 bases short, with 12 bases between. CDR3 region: CASSLTSTSTDTQYF. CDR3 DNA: TGTGCCAGCAGCCTTACATCTACTAGCACAGATACGCAGTATTTT.

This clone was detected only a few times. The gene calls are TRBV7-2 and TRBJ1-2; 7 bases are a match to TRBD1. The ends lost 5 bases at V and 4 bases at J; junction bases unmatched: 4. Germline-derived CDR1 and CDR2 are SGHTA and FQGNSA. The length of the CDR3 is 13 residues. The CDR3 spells CASSDREAYGYTF. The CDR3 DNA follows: TGTGCCAGCAGCGACAGGGAGGCCTATGGCTACACCTTC. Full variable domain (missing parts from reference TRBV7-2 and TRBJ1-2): GAGVSQSPSNKVTEKGKDVELRCDPISGHTALYWYRQSLGQGLEFLIYFQGNSAPDKSGLPSDRFSAERTGGSVSTLTIQRTQQEDSAVYLCASSDREAYGYTFGSGTRLTVV.

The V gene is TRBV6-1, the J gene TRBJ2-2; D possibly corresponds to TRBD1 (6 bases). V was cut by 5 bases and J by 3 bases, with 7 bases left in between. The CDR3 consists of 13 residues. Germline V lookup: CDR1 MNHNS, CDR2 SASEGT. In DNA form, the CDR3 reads TGTGCCAGCAGTAGGACAGACACCGGGGAGCTGTTTTTT. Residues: CASSRTDTGELFF.

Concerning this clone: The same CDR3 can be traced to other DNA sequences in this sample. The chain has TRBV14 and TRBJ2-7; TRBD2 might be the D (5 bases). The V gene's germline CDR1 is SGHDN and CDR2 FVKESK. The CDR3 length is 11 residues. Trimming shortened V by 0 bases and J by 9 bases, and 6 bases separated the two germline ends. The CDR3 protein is CASSQDEGQYF. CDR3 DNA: TGTGCCAGCAGCCAAGATGAGGGGCAGTACTTC.

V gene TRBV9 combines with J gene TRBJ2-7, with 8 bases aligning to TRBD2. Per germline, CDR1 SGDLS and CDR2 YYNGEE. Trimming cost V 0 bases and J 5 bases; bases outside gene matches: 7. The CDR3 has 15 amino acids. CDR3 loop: CASSVGWGTRDEQYF. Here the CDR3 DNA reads TGTGCCAGCAGCGTAGGGTGGGGGACTAGGGACGAGCAGTACTTC.